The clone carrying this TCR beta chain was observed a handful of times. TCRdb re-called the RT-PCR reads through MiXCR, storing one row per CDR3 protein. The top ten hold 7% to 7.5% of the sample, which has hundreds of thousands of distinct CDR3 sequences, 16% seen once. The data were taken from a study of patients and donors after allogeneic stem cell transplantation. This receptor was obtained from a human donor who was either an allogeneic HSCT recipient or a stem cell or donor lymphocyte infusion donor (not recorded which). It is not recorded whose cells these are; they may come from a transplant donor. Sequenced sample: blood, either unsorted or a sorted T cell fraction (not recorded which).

The DNA of the CDR3 is TGTGCCAGCAGCCCTTCGGGACAGGGACCTTATGGCTACACCTTC. Translated, it gives CASSPSGQGPYGYTF. V is TRBV4-2 and J is TRBJ1-2; 9 bases line up with TRBD1. The CDR3 loop spans 15 amino acids. V lost 4 bases and J lost 5; bases outside the gene matches: 8. Germline V gene sequence: CDR1 LGHNA, CDR2 YNFKEQ.